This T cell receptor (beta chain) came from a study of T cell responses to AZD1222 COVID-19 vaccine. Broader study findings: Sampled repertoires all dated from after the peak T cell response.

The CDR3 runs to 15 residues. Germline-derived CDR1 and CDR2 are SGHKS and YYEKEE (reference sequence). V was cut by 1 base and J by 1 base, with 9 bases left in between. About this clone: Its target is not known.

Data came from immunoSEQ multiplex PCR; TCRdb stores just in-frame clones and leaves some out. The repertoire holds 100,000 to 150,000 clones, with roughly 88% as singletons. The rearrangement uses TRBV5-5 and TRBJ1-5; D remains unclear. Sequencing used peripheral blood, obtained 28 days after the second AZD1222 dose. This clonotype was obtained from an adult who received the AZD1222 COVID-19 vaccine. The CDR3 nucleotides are TGTGCCAGCAGCTTGCTAGGAGCGAGCAATCAGCCCCAGCATTTT. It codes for CASSLLGASNQPQHF.